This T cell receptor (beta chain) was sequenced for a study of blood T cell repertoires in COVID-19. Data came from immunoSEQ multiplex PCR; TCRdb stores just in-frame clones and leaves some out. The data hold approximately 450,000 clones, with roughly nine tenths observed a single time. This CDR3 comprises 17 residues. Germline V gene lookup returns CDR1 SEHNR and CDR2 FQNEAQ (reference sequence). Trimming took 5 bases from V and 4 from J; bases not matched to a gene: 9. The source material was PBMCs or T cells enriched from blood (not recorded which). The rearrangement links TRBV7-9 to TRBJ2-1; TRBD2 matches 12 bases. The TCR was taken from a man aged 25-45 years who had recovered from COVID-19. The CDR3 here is CASSGFLLAGGYNEQFF. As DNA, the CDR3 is TGTGCCAGCAGCGGCTTCCTACTAGCGGGAGGATACAATGAGCAGTTCTTC.